The 14 T cell receptor beta chains below were found in one sample sequenced in a study of cytomegalovirus exposure and HLA in healthy donors. The PCR contained 60 Vbeta and 13 Jbeta primers. The protocol was immunoSEQ multiplex PCR, while the TCRdb copy is restricted to in-frame clones and leaves out a portion. The profile shows approximately 160,000 clones, around 68% of them singletons. The sample was PBMCs. The receptors shown here come from a man aged 50-60 years in good health and CMV-seronegative.

This clone was counted once. The sample holds other DNA sequences that translate to the same CDR3. The chain joins TRBV5-4 to TRBJ1-2; a possible D gene is TRBD1 (6 bases). CDR1 SGHNT and CDR2 YYREEE come from the germline V gene (reference sequence). The CDR3 covers 14 residues. V was clipped by 4 bases and J by 2 bases, with 12 bases between them. The CDR3: CASSVGQSNYGYTF. The CDR3 coding sequence is TGTGCCAGCAGCGTTGGACAGTCGAACTATGGCTACACCTTC.

The gene calls are TRBV7-2 and TRBJ2-3; the match to TRBD2 covers 7 bases. The J segment lost 8 bases and the V segment lost 5 bases, leaving 4 bases of the junction unmatched. Germline-derived CDR1 and CDR2 are SGHTA and FQGNSA. There are 12 residues in the CDR3. The CDR3, as DNA: TGTGCCAGCAGCCCCCCTAGCGGTACGCAGTATTTT. As protein: CASSPPSGTQYF.

The sample holds one count of this clone. Here the CDR3 DNA reads TGTGCCAGCAGCAGGACAGACCTAGGGAGCGGCTACACCTTC. It yields the protein CASSRTDLGSGYTF. This chain links TRBV5-4 with TRBJ1-2, with TRBD1 as a possible D gene (6 bases). V was pared by 4 bases and J by 8 bases, with 18 bases between. The CDR3 is 14 amino acids. The germline V gene has CDR1 SGHNT and CDR2 YYREEE (reference sequence). Combining the CDR3 with reference TRBV5-4 and TRBJ1-2 gives the whole variable domain ETGVTQSPTHLIKTRGQQVTLRCSSQSGHNTVSWYQQALGQGPQFIFQYYREEENGRGNFPPRFSGLQFPNYSSELNVNALELDDSALYLCASSRTDLGSGYTFGSGTRLTVV.

V and J are TRBV4-2 and TRBJ2-2; D perhaps matches TRBD1 (7 bases). Per the germline V gene, CDR1 is LGHNA and CDR2 is YNFKEQ. The V end was cut by 5 bases, the J end by 8 bases, with 15 bases between. The CDR3 has 14 residues. The CDR3 protein is CASSGYRGGGELFF. For the CDR3, the DNA is TGTGCCAGCAGCGGATACAGGGGAGGAGGGGAGCTGTTTTTT.

V and J are TRBV11-3 and TRBJ2-1; maybe TRBD1 (5 bases). Trimming removed 5 bases at V and 7 bases at J, with 9 bases between. Germline CDR1 SGHNT, CDR2 YENEEA. CDR3 length: 12 residues. CDR3 DNA: TGTGCCAGCAGCCAGACAGTGAATGAGCAGTTCTTC. Encoded protein: CASSQTVNEQFF.

A remark on this clone: Other DNA sequences from this sample encode an identical CDR3 as well. Here the CDR3 DNA reads TGCGCCAGCAGCTCTGGACAGGGCTCCTACAATGAGCAGTTCTTC. Its translation: CASSSGQGSYNEQFF. The rearrangement uses TRBV5-1 and TRBJ2-1, with 8 bases lining up with TRBD1. Germline V gives CDR1 SGHRS, CDR2 YFSETQ. Trimming took 3 bases from V and 0 from J; bases not matched to a gene: 2. CDR3 size: 15 residues.

The J gene is TRBJ2-2, the V gene TRBV10-1, with 9 bases lining up with TRBD2. Trimming cost V 3 bases and J 3 bases; bases outside gene matches: 5. The CDR3 totals 16 residues. The germline CDR1 and CDR2 sequences are WNHNN and SYGVQD (reference sequence). In nucleotides, the CDR3 is TGCGCCAGCAGTGAAACTAGCGGGCGGTACACCGGGGAGCTGTTTTTT. Its protein is CASSETSGRYTGELFF.

J is TRBJ2-7 and V is TRBV27; D gene uncertain. V was trimmed by 3 bases and J by 4 bases, leaving 10 bases between them. CDR1 is MNHEY, CDR2 SMNVEV, per germline (reference sequence). The CDR3 has 13 residues. CDR3 region: CASSLGTIYEQYF. The CDR3 DNA sequence: TGTGCCAGCAGTTTGGGCACAATATACGAGCAGTACTTC.

V and J are TRBV5-6 and TRBJ1-5; 9 bases are a match to TRBD1. The CDR3 spans 13 residues. Unmatched junction bases numbered 5, after V lost 9 bases and J lost 4 bases. Germline V gene lookup returns CDR1 SGHDT and CDR2 YYEEEE. In nucleotides, the CDR3 is TGTGCCAACTCCGGGACAGGGAATCAGCCCCAGCATTTT. This codes for CANSGTGNQPQHF.

The V and J genes are TRBV9 and TRBJ2-2; perhaps TRBD1 as D (6 bases). CDR1 and CDR2 from the germline V gene are SGDLS and YYNGEE. Trimming removed 0 bases at V and 6 bases at J, with 12 bases between. The CDR3 contains 15 residues. CDR3 sequence reads: CASSVAGERSGELFF. The CDR3 region has the DNA TGTGCCAGCAGCGTAGCAGGGGAGCGGTCCGGGGAGCTGTTTTTT. Drawing the rest from reference TRBV9 and TRBJ2-2, the complete variable domain is DSGVTQTPKHLITATGQRVTLRCSPRSGDLSVYWYQQSLDQGLQFLIQYYNGEERAKGNILERFSAQQFPDLHSELNLSSLELGDSALYFCASSVAGERSGELFFGEGSRLTVL.

This chain joins TRBV6-6 and TRBJ2-1, with D tentatively TRBD2 (5 bases). In germline, CDR1 is MNHNY, CDR2 SVGAGI (reference sequence). The CDR3 spans 12 residues. The ends were cut back, 7 bases at V and 7 bases at J, with 11 bases in the middle. The CDR3 loop reads CASTGPGNEQFF. CDR3 coding DNA: TGTGCCAGCACCGGCCCGGGGAATGAGCAGTTCTTC.

The chain carries TRBV5-6 and TRBJ2-5, with D tentatively TRBD2 (5 bases). The CDR3 is 14 residues long. Germline CDR1 SGHDT, CDR2 YYEEEE. V was shortened by 0 bases and J by 3 bases, with 9 bases between the two germline ends. The DNA for the CDR3 is TGTGCCAGCAGCTTGGCCGCAGCGGAAGAGACCCAGTACTTC. It is translated as CASSLAAAEETQYF. The full variable domain, rest sourced from reference TRBV5-6 and TRBJ2-5, is DAGVTQSPTHLIKTRGQQVTLRCSPKSGHDTVSWYQQALGQGPQFIFQYYEEEERQRGNFPDRFSGHQFPNYSSELNVNALLLGDSALYLCASSLAAAEETQYFGPGTRLLVL.

The J gene is TRBJ2-5, the V gene TRBV9, with TRBD1 matching over 7 bases. Near its end, the DNA agrees better with TRBJ2-7, so the J call may be wrong. The length of the CDR3 is 18 residues. Germline CDR1 and CDR2: SGDLS and YYNGEE. The DNA for the CDR3 is TGTGCCAGCAGCGTAGCCCCACTCCGACAGGGACAGACGGGCGAGCAGTACTTC. This sequence encodes CASSVAPLRQGQTGEQYF.

This clone was counted between two and nine times. The chain is built from TRBV5-5 and TRBJ1-1; D unclear. CDR3 size: 13 residues. CDR1 SGHKS and CDR2 YYEKEE come from the germline V gene (reference sequence). Trimming cost V 5 bases and J 7 bases, with 15 bases left between them. CDR3 protein: CASSSPELGEAFF. The CDR3 DNA reads as TGTGCCAGCAGTTCTCCTGAGCTCGGTGAAGCTTTCTTT.